The rows below give T cell receptor beta chains drawn from one sample of a study of shared clonotypes between healthy human individuals. Sequencing used immunoSEQ multiplex PCR; TCRdb keeps in-frame clones, though not all of them. Among roughly 2.2 million clones listed, roughly 90% were seen once. Sequencing was done on a sample of naive CD4+ T cells from PBMCs. These receptors were taken from a man between 18 and 35 years old in good health. Some clones in this sample may be carry-over from other donors' samples. Each CDR3 is given with its conserved first and last residue. The order of the fields is CDR3 protein, J gene, V gene, clone size. Clone size is not always given. Where it is, it says once, few, many or a class for expanded clones.

CASRLAGLGNEQFF	TRBJ2-1	TRBV6-5	.
CASSLAPGPTGELFF	TRBJ2-2	TRBV5-1	.
CASRAIWGVRNIQYF	TRBJ2-4	TRBV6-1	.
CASSEVISGSTEAFF	TRBJ1-1	TRBV2	.
CASSHTGAPYEQYF	TRBJ2-7	TRBV5-1	.
CASSVEYQETQYF	TRBJ2-5	TRBV7-8	.
CASSWDSTDTQYF	TRBJ2-3	TRBV2	.
CASSRRQTTNEKLFF	TRBJ1-4	TRBV18	.
CASSIRLQETQYF	TRBJ2-5	TRBV2	.
CASSQRTSGTHNEQFF	TRBJ2-1	TRBV4-3	.
CASSFRDDQPQHF	TRBJ1-5	TRBV27	once
CASASSLQETQYF	TRBJ2-5	TRBV7-3	.
CASSVDQGRYTEAFF	TRBJ1-1	TRBV9	once
CASSLRTGGVETQYF	TRBJ2-5	TRBV28	.
CASSWAAGTYNEQFF	TRBJ2-1	TRBV27	.
CASKPRQPNQPQHF	TRBJ1-5	TRBV28	.
CASSHRDYGYTF	TRBJ1-2	TRBV28	.
CASSTALSGTSLYEQYF	TRBJ2-7	TRBV19	.
CASSPGQVFYGYTF	TRBJ1-2	TRBV5-6	.
CATSRGKGQGVNQPQHF	TRBJ1-5	TRBV15	.
CASSPQGSSYNEQFF	TRBJ2-1	TRBV18	.
CASAPPGTDTRQNYEQYF	TRBJ2-7	TRBV7-9	.
CASSFFPTTDSRGNEQFF	TRBJ2-1	TRBV28	.
CASREGVQPQHF	TRBJ1-5	TRBV28	.
CASLYTGGGGANVLTF	TRBJ2-6	TRBV7-9	.
CASSFPGAYNEQFF	TRBJ2-1	TRBV27	.
CASSLHKGRGNTEAFF	TRBJ1-1	TRBV7-9	few
CASSVDPGGNTIYF	TRBJ1-3	TRBV9	.
CATSRGPGYGYTF	TRBJ1-2	TRBV15	few
CASSGPSGSRGGELFF	TRBJ2-2	TRBV2	.
CASKPRRDRPNTGELFF	TRBJ2-2	TRBV19	.
CASSLRDRAGEQYF	TRBJ2-7	TRBV7-3	.
CASSWVAGVGSTDTQYF	TRBJ2-3	TRBV5-1	.
CASTDRVNEKLFF	TRBJ1-4	TRBV6-5	.
CASRLIQREGDNEQFF	TRBJ2-1	TRBV12-2	.
CASSLALSGRRRSYNEQFF	TRBJ2-1	TRBV7-2	.
CSALEDTQYF	TRBJ2-3	TRBV20-1	.
CASSQDSGLGGLNEQFF	TRBJ2-1	TRBV4-1	.
CASSLEPPTEAFF	TRBJ1-1	TRBV7-9	.
CASSIRSLAGTYTEQFF	TRBJ2-1	TRBV19	.
CATSGQGAGYEQYF	TRBJ2-7	TRBV10-2	.
CASSDRGGNEQFF	TRBJ2-1	TRBV6-4	.
CASSLAGGSTDTQYF	TRBJ2-3	TRBV28	.
CASSMGGASGNTIYF	TRBJ1-3	TRBV28	.
CASSLDLLGTVRDQYF	TRBJ2-5	TRBV5-1	.
CASSFTGPKLFF	TRBJ1-4	TRBV28	.
CASQGQGEGEQFF	TRBJ2-1	TRBV7-2	.
CASSPGQVSSYNEQFF	TRBJ2-1	TRBV5-1	.
CVRNPRRGTQYF	TRBJ2-5	TRBV7-5	.
CASSSRTGNEQFF	TRBJ2-1	TRBV7-9	.
CALGNPPGAFF	TRBJ1-1	TRBV28	.
CASSPEGGRHRNTIYF	TRBJ1-3	TRBV5-1	.
CAISGGTSGGGGSYEQYF	TRBJ2-7	TRBV10-3	.
CASATRAGAKNIQYF	TRBJ2-4	TRBV5-6	.
CASSQGRSYSDTQYF	TRBJ2-3	TRBV14	.
CASSEGTGYYGYTF	TRBJ1-2	TRBV2	.
CASGGGQVAFF	TRBJ1-1	TRBV2	.